One T cell receptor (beta chain) is described in this entry. Its cognate antigen is unknown. Trimming pared 6 bases from V and 0 bases from J, leaving 12 bases between. CDR1 and CDR2 (germline): MNHEY, SVGAGI. The CDR3 runs to 15 residues. This record comes from a study of cytomegalovirus exposure and HLA in healthy donors. Regarding the study as a whole: High sensitivity and specificity were reportedly achieved when the classifier diagnosed cytomegalovirus status. TCR beta V segments were, for the most part, productive about 87% or about 30% of the time in an earlier analysis. Donors were assumed by presence/absence analyses to have roughly uniform sequencing depth. From TCR beta sequences, most subjects' HLA-A and HLA-B alleles were reportedly predicted accurately.

Researchers ran the PCR with 60 Vbeta and 13 Jbeta primers. Profiled with immunoSEQ multiplex PCR; TCRdb holds only in-frame clones, not every one. The sample lists over 150,000 clones, approximately 80% occurring once. The chain carries TRBV6-5 and TRBJ2-1; D gene unclear. This TCR was recovered from a male donor in good health and CMV-seronegative. The sequencing sample was made of PBMCs. This CDR3 is CASSRSTASYNEQFF. DNA of the CDR3: TGTGCCAGCAGCAGGTCTACGGCCTCCTACAATGAGCAGTTCTTC.